This T cell receptor beta chain stems from a study of spatial heterogeneity in lung cancer. At the level of the study: Alpha-chain sequences were consistently detected in smaller numbers than beta-chain sequences.

Concerning this clonotype itself: Its antigen remains unknown.

Time point described: sample taken at primary tumor resection. All TCR cDNA molecules were individually tagged with a unique molecular identifier. TCRdb redid the calling of the 5' RACE reads with MiXCR, one entry per CDR3 protein. The sample has 20,000 to 25,000 distinct CDR3 sequences; around 8.8% are singletons. Findings and caveats of the study: For expanded intratumoral alpha and beta TCRs, counts tracked tumor mutation counts.

The TCR sequence derives from a male donor with early-stage non-small cell lung cancer. Material: lung tumor tissue, obtained at surgery.

CDR3 coding DNA: TGTGCCAGCAGCGTAGGATTGGACCGCTCCTATTCACCCCTCCACTTT. This codes for CASSVGLDRSYSPLHF. J is TRBJ1-6 and V is TRBV9; D remains ambiguous. The ends were cut back, 0 bases at V and 8 bases at J, with 15 bases in the middle. This CDR3 comprises 16 residues. Germline CDR1 and CDR2: SGDLS and YYNGEE.